This T cell receptor beta chain was found in a study of radiotherapy plus CTLA-4 blockade in lung cancer. Study information: Overall, less than 20% of patients showed an objective response, while roughly 28% attained disease control.

The method was immunoSEQ multiplex PCR; TCRdb's version includes in-frame clones alone and lacks a portion of them. The sample has around 90,000 clones, about four fifths seen once. Ipilimumab-mediated CTLA-4 blockade plus focal radiation was given to patients having chemo-refractory metastatic non-small-cell lung cancer. Study-level points and caveats: Tumor-derived TCR clones expanded in blood after radiotherapy plus ipilimumab. In blood, early T cell clone dynamics reportedly predicted response best, together with interferon-beta.

With respect to this clone: The antigen is unknown.

The sample here was peripheral blood, taken from a patient treated with radiotherapy plus ipilimumab. This TCR was recovered from a human donor with non-small cell lung cancer that progressed on radiotherapy plus ipilimumab.

CDR3 bases: TGCGCCAGCAGCTTGGACAGGGGCCTCTACGAGCAGTACTTC. This encodes CASSLDRGLYEQYF. This chain connects TRBV5-1 to TRBJ2-7; 7 bases align to TRBD1. The CDR3 spans 14 residues. With V trimmed by 0 bases and J by 3 bases, 3 bases remained unmatched. Germline loops: CDR1 SGHRS, CDR2 YFSETQ.